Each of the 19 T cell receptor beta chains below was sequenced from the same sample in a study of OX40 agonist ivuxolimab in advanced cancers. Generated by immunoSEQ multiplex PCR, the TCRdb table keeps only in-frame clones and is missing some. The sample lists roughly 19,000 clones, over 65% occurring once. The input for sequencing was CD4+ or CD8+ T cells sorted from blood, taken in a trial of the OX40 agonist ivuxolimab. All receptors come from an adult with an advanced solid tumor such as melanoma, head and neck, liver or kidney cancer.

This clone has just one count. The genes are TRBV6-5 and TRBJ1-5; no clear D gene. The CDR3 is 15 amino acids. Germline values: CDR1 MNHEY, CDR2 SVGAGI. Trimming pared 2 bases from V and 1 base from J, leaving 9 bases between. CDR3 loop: CASSYGSGSNQPQHF. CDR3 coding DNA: TGTGCCAGCAGTTACGGGAGCGGAAGCAATCAGCCCCAGCATTTT.

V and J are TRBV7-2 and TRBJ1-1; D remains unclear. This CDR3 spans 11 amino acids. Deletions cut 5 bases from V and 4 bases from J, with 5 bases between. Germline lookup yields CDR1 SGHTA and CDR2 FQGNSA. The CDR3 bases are TGTGCCAGCAGCCTGGCCACTGAAGCTTTCTTT. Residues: CASSLATEAFF.

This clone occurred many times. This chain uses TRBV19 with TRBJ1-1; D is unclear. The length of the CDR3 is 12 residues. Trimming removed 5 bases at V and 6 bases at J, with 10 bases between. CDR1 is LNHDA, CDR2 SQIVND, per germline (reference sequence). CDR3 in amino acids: CASSWGTAEAFF. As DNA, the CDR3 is TGTGCCAGTAGTTGGGGAACCGCTGAAGCTTTCTTT. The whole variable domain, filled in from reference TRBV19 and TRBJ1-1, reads DGGITQSPKYLFRKEGQNVTLSCEQNLNHDAMYWYRQDPGQGLRLIYYSQIVNDFQKGDIAEGYSVSREKKESFPLTVTSAQKNPTAFYLCASSWGTAEAFFGQGTRLTVV.

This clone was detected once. The CDR3 protein is CASSHLGQTTNEKLFF. As DNA, the CDR3 is TGTGCCAGCAGCCATCTAGGACAGACAACTAATGAAAAACTGTTTTTT. The chain couples TRBV14 to TRBJ1-4; D might be TRBD1 (6 bases). Trimming removed 3 bases from V and 0 bases from J, with 11 bases in between. The CDR3 spans 16 residues. Per the germline V gene, CDR1 is SGHDN and CDR2 is FVKESK.

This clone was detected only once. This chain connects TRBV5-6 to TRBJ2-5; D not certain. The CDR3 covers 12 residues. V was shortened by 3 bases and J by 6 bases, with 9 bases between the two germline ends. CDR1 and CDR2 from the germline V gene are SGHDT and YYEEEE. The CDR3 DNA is TGTGCCAGCAGCTCAGCATTCCAGACCCAGTACTTC. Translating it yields CASSSAFQTQYF.

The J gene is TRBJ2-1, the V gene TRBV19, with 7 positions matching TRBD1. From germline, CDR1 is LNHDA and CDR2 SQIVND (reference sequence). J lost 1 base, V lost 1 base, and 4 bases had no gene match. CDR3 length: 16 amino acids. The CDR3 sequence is CASSIVPGQSYNEQFF. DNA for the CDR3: TGTGCCAGTAGTATAGTCCCGGGACAGTCCTACAATGAGCAGTTCTTC.

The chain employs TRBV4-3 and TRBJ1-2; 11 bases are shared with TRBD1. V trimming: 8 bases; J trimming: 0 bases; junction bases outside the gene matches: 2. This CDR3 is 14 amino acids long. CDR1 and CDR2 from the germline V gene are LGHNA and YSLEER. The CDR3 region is CASSGQGANYGYTF. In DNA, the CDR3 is TGCGCCAGCTCGGGACAGGGGGCTAACTATGGCTACACCTTC.

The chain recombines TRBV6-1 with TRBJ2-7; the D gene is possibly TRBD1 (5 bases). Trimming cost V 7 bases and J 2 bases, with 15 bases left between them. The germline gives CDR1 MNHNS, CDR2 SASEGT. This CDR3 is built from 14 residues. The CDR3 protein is CASTPKDTAYEQYF. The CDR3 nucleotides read TGTGCCAGCACCCCCAAGGACACCGCCTACGAGCAGTACTTC.

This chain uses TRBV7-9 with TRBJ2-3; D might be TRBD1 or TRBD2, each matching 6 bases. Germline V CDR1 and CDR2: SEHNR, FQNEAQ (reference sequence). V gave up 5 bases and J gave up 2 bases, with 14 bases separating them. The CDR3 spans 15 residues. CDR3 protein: CASSIPGAATDTQYF. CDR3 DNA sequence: TGTGCCAGCAGCATCCCGGGGGCAGCCACAGATACGCAGTATTTT.

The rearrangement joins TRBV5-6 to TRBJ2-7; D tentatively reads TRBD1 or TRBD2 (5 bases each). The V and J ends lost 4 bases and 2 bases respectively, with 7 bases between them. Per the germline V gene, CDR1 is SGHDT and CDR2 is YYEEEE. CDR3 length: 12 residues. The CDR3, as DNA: TGTGCCAGCAGCGGGACGGCCTACGAGCAGTACTTC. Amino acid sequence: CASSGTAYEQYF.

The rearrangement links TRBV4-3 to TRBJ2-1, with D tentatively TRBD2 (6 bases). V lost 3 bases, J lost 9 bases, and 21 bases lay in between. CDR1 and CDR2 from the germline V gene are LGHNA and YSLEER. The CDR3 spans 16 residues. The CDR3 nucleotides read TGCGCCAGCAGCCAGGGTGGGTGGACTACGAACCGTGAGCAGTTCTTC. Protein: CASSQGGWTTNREQFF.

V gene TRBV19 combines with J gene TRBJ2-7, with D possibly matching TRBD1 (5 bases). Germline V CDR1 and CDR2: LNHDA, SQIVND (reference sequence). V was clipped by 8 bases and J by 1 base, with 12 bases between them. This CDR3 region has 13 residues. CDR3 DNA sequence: TGTGCCAGTGGTCAGGGCCAATCCTACGAGCAGTACTTC. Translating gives CASGQGQSYEQYF.

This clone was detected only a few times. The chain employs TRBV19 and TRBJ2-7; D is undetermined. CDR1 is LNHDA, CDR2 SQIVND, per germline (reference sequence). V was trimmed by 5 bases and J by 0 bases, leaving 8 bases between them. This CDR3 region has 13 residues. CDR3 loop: CASSLGPSYEQYF. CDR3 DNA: TGTGCCAGTAGTCTTGGTCCCTCCTACGAGCAGTACTTC.

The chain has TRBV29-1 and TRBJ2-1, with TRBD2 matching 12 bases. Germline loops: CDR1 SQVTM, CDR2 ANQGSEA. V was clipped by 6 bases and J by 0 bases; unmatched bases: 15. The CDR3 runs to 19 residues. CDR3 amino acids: CSVGTWTSGTSFSYNEQFF. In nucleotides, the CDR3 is TGCAGCGTCGGTACCTGGACTAGCGGGACCTCCTTCTCCTACAATGAGCAGTTCTTC.

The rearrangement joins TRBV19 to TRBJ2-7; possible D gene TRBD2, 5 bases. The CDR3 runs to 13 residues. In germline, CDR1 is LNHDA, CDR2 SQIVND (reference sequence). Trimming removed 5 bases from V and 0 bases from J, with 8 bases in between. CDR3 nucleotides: TGTGCCAGTAGTGCGACTACCTCCTACGAGCAGTACTTC. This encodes CASSATTSYEQYF.

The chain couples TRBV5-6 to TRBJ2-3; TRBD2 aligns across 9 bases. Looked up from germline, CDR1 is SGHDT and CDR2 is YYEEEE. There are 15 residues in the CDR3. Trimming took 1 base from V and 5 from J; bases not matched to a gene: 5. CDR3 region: CASSLTSGRGDTQYF. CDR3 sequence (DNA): TGTGCCAGCAGCTTGACTAGCGGGCGCGGAGATACGCAGTATTTT. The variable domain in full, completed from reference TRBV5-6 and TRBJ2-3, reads DAGVTQSPTHLIKTRGQQVTLRCSPKSGHDTVSWYQQALGQGPQFIFQYYEEEERQRGNFPDRFSGHQFPNYSSELNVNALLLGDSALYLCASSLTSGRGDTQYFGPGTRLTVL.

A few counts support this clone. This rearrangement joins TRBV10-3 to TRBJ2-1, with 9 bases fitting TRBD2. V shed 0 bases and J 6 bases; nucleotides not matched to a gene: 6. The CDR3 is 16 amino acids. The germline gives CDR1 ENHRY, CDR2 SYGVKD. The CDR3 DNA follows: TGTGCCATCAGTGAGTCGCTAGCGGGGTTCGGCAATGAGCAGTTCTTC. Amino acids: CAISESLAGFGNEQFF.

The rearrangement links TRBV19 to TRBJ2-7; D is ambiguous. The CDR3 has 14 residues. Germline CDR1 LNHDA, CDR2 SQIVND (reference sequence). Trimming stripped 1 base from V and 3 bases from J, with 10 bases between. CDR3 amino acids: CASSIGATNYEQYF. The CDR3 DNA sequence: TGTGCCAGTAGTATAGGGGCGACAAACTACGAGCAGTACTTC.

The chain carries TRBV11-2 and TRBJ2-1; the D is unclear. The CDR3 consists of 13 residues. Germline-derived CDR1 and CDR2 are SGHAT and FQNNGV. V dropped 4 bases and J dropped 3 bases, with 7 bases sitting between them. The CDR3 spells CASSSESYNEQFF. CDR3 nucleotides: TGTGCCAGCAGCTCGGAGAGCTACAATGAGCAGTTCTTC.